This T cell receptor beta chain appears in the sequencing data of a study of Graves' ophthalmopathy and Graves' hyperthyroidism. Across the study: Blood was drawn at initial diagnosis, before any treatment.

V dropped 9 bases and J dropped 0 bases, with 11 bases sitting between them. The CDR3 contains 13 residues. Germline values: CDR1 LNHDA, CDR2 SQIVND (reference sequence). This clonotype has a count of ten or more. Other autoimmune diseases, uncontrolled infections, pregnancy or lactation led to the exclusion of patients. RNA served as the template for amplifying TCR beta CDR3 regions. An initial RT-PCR round employing HTBI primers preceded a second-round multiplex PCR. One entry per CDR3 protein results from TCRdb running MiXCR on the multiplex PCR reads. The sample lists a few hundred thousand distinct CDR3 sequences, roughly 15% occurring once.

The chain has TRBV19 and TRBJ1-1; maybe TRBD1 (6 bases). Sequences were obtained from peripheral blood. The sequence derives from an adult man with Graves' ophthalmopathy. CDR3 sequence (DNA): TGTGCCAGCAGGACAGCTGTGAACACTGAAGCTTTCTTT. Its protein is CASRTAVNTEAFF.